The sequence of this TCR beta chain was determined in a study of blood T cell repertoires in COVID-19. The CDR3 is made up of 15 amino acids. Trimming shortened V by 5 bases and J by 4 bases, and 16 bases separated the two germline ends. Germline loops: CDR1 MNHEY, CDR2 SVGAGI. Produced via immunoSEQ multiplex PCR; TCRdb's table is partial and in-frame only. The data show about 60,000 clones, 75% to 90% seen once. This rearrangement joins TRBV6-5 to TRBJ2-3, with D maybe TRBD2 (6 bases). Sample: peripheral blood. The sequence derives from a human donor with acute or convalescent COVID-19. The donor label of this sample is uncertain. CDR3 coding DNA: TGTGCCAGCAGTCCTACCCCCACTAGCTCAGATACGCAGTATTTT. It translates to CASSPTPTSSDTQYF.